Detailed here is one T cell receptor (beta chain). This specimen comes from a study of T cell changes during pregnancy in multiple sclerosis. Sequencing was performed with immunoSEQ multiplex PCR; in TCRdb, only in-frame clones are kept and a portion is missing. Of 26,000 or so clones listed, more than 70% are singletons. V lost 3 bases and J lost 7, with 15 bases in between. The CDR3 consists of 14 residues. The germline V gene has CDR1 SGDLS and CDR2 YYNGEE. The sequencing used CD8+ T cells from peripheral blood mononuclear cells, collected in the second trimester of pregnancy. V and J are TRBV9 and TRBJ2-3; possible D gene TRBD1, 6 bases. The TCR was taken from a female donor with multiple sclerosis, enrolled in a pregnancy study. The CDR3 DNA reads as TGTGCCAGCAGCGGTGACCAGGGGCGGTATACGCAGTATTTT. Its translation: CASSGDQGRYTQYF. Based on the CDR3 plus reference TRBV9 and TRBJ2-3, the full variable domain is DSGVTQTPKHLITATGQRVTLRCSPRSGDLSVYWYQQSLDQGLQFLIQYYNGEERAKGNILERFSAQQFPDLHSELNLSSLELGDSALYFCASSGDQGRYTQYFGPGTRLTVL.